This T cell receptor (beta chain) was documented in a study of shared clonotypes between healthy human individuals. About the research overall: CD8 memory received one plate per donor, CD8 naive two, CD4 memory three and CD4 naive three.

The DNA input per sorted-subset replicate PCR was roughly 0.2 ug, corresponding to some 30,000 T cell genomes. Sequenced by immunoSEQ multiplex PCR; TCRdb stores in-frame clones only, minus some. The sample records approximately 590,000 clones, nearly 97% being singletons. This CDR3 has 14 residues. Per germline, CDR1 MDHEN and CDR2 SYDVKM. The V end lost 3 bases, the J end lost 2 bases, and 11 bases lay between the germline ends. This clone came up once. Its cognate antigen is unknown. Terminally differentiated effector memory CD45RA+ cells were excluded by CCR7 positive selection of CD45RO-negative cells. Study findings and constraints: Naive subsets generally had larger estimated richness than memory subsets. Some clonotypes were shared by all four sorted-subset donors, while others were not shared. The non-shared ones had lower generation probabilities than the shared ones.

Sample: naive CD8+ T cells sorted from blood. The receptor comes from a woman aged 25-40 years in good health. The chain links TRBV28 to TRBJ2-7; no clear D gene. The CDR3 spells CASSFLVSPYEQYF. In nucleotides, the CDR3 is TGTGCCAGCAGTTTTCTTGTATCACCCTACGAGCAGTACTTC.